This entry lists 21 T cell receptor beta chains sequenced from one sample in a study of blood T cells in healthy people across ages. Together with a sample-barcoded 5' primer, a J-beta primer mix was included in a second PCR lasting roughly 6 to 12 cycles. Via MiXCR, TCRdb re-called the 5' RACE reads, giving one row per CDR3 protein. Of hundreds of thousands of distinct CDR3 sequences in the sample, roughly 40% are singletons; the top ten hold roughly 13%. The sample consisted of blood. Receptors originate from a man between 18 and 35 years old in good health.

This clonotype has more than one count but fewer than ten. The chain is built from TRBV12-3 or TRBV12-4 and TRBJ2-1; 8 nucleotides match TRBD1. TRBJ2-7 explains the end of the DNA better; the J call may be wrong. This CDR3 has 15 residues. This chain's CDR3 is CASSPRTGFYNEQYF. For the CDR3, the DNA is TGTGCCAGCAGTCCCCGGACAGGGTTCTACAATGAGCAGTACTTC.

V and J are TRBV19 and TRBJ2-5; D gene unclear. Germline V gene lookup returns CDR1 LNHDA and CDR2 SQIVND (reference sequence). The CDR3 spans 16 residues. Trimming pared 4 bases from V and 0 bases from J, leaving 15 bases between. The DNA for the CDR3 is TGTGCCAGTAGTAAAGTCGTTCGTCTAGACCAAGAGACCCAGTACTTC. Protein product: CASSKVVRLDQETQYF.

Many counts were recorded for this clonotype. V usage is TRBV27 and J usage is TRBJ2-3; TRBD1 matches 9 bases. The germline gives CDR1 MNHEY, CDR2 SMNVEV (reference sequence). J lost 0 bases, V lost 6 bases, and 19 bases had no gene match. The length of the CDR3 is 20 residues. The CDR3 sequence: CASRDMGQGLILPSTDTQYF. In DNA form, the CDR3 reads TGTGCCAGCAGAGATATGGGACAGGGATTAATCTTACCTAGCACAGATACGCAGTATTTT.

This clonotype is a singleton in its sample. A clone one base away is much larger, so this may be a read error. V and J are TRBV11-2 and TRBJ2-2, with unresolved D. Germline CDR1 is SGHAT and CDR2 is FQNNGV. There are 12 residues in the CDR3. The CDR3 DNA sequence: TGTGTCAGCAGCTTAGACACCGGGGAGCTGTTTTTT. Its protein product is CVSSLDTGELFF.

This clonotype was detected many times. This chain uses TRBV18 with TRBJ1-2; D not resolved. The CDR3 extends over 16 amino acids. Germline values: CDR1 KGHSH, CDR2 LQKENI. V was shortened by 1 base and J by 3 bases, with 15 bases between the two germline ends. The CDR3 here is CASSPLQASVDYGYTF. DNA of the CDR3: TGTGCCAGCTCACCACTTCAGGCCTCTGTCGACTATGGCTACACCTTC.

This clonotype was detected only a few times. The chain employs TRBV7-2 and TRBJ1-5; no clear D. CDR1 and CDR2 (germline): SGHTA, FQGNSA. V lost 1 base, J lost 5 bases, and 12 bases lay in between. The CDR3 spans 15 residues. In DNA, the CDR3 is TGTGCCAGCAGCTTAGTCGGCCTTGGCGATCAGCCCCAGCATTTT. Translating it yields CASSLVGLGDQPQHF.

The V and J genes are TRBV7-2 and TRBJ2-1; 11 positions agree with TRBD1. The CDR3 totals 15 residues. The V segment lost 5 bases and the J segment 6 bases; nucleotides outside the gene matches: 6. Looked up from germline, CDR1 is SGHTA and CDR2 is FQGNSA. The CDR3 is CASSHDGQGANEQFF. The CDR3, as DNA: TGTGCCAGCAGCCACGACGGACAGGGGGCCAATGAGCAGTTCTTC.

This clonotype was seen a handful of times. V is TRBV29-1 and J is TRBJ2-2, with 7 nucleotides matching TRBD1. The CDR3 sequence is 13 residues long. V dropped 3 bases and J dropped 5; count of bases not matched to a gene: 3. Germline CDR1 is SQVTM and CDR2 is ANQGSEA. The CDR3 coding sequence is TGCAGCGTTGACGCGACAGGGACCGGGGAGCTGTTTTTT. Residues: CSVDATGTGELFF.

The J gene is TRBJ2-5, the V gene TRBV7-2; D is ambiguous. The J call may be mistaken, given a closer DNA end match to TRBJ2-7. The CDR3 covers 11 residues. The germline CDR1 and CDR2 sequences are SGHTA and FQGNSA. The CDR3 region is CASSQLYEQYF. CDR3 nucleotide sequence: TGTGCCAGCAGCCAGCTCTACGAGCAGTACTTC.

Many counts were recorded for this clonotype. The chain combines TRBV6-1 with TRBJ2-7, with TRBD2 as a possible D gene (7 bases). Germline-derived CDR1 and CDR2 are MNHNS and SASEGT. This CDR3 is 19 amino acids long. Trimming left V 1 base short and J 2 bases short, with 24 bases between. The chain's CDR3 is CASSEGRWYLGGTTYEQYF. The CDR3 nucleotides read TGTGCCAGCAGTGAAGGAAGATGGTATCTGGGGGGGACAACCTACGAGCAGTACTTC.

CDR3 nucleotide sequence: TGCGCCAGCAGCTTGTTACAGGGAGGTACTACGTTGGAGCAGTACTTC. Amino acid sequence: CASSLLQGGTTLEQYF. V and J are TRBV5-1 and TRBJ2-5; tentatively, D is TRBD1 or TRBD2 (6 bases each). V was trimmed by 1 base and J by 11 bases, leaving 24 bases between them. The germline CDR1 and CDR2 sequences are SGHRS and YFSETQ. This CDR3 region has 16 residues.

This clonotype came up many times. The V call is TRBV7-2, the J call TRBJ2-3; the match to TRBD2 covers 15 bases. V lost 5 bases, J lost 4 bases, and 4 bases stayed unmatched. CDR3 length: 16 amino acids. Germline V CDR1 and CDR2: SGHTA, FQGNSA. The CDR3 sequence is CASSPGLAGGSDTQYF. CDR3 DNA sequence: TGTGCCAGCAGCCCGGGACTAGCGGGGGGTTCAGATACGCAGTATTTT.

The chain couples TRBV5-1 to TRBJ1-6, with 8 bases lining up with TRBD1. V gave up 6 bases and J gave up 6 bases; unmatched junction bases: 8. The CDR3 sequence is 15 residues long. CDR1 and CDR2 (germline): SGHRS, YFSETQ. CDR3 protein: CASTQTGAGNSPLHF. The CDR3 region has the DNA TGCGCCAGCACCCAGACAGGGGCGGGTAATTCACCCCTCCACTTT.

This clonotype appeared a few times. This chain uses TRBV2 with TRBJ2-5; 11 nucleotides align to TRBD2. Germline V gene data show CDR1 as SNHLY and CDR2 as FYNNEI. CDR3 size: 17 residues. Trimming cost V 0 bases and J 3 bases; bases outside gene matches: 6. The CDR3 DNA is TGTGCCAGCAGTGAAGCGCTGGGACTAGCGGCCGAAGAGACCCAGTACTTC. This encodes CASSEALGLAAEETQYF.

The rearrangement uses TRBV11-2 and TRBJ1-3; D ambiguous. The germline gives CDR1 SGHAT, CDR2 FQNNGV. The CDR3 loop spans 12 amino acids. V lost 2 bases to trimming and J lost 8 bases, with 7 bases between them. The CDR3 nucleotides are TGTGCCAGCAGCTTAAGGGTAGACACCATATATTTT. Translating it yields CASSLRVDTIYF. Full variable domain (missing parts from reference TRBV11-2 and TRBJ1-3): EAGVAQSPRYKIIEKRQSVAFWCNPISGHATLYWYQQILGQGPKLLIQFQNNGVVDDSQLPKDRFSAERLKGVDSTLKIQPAKLEDSAVYLCASSLRVDTIYFGEGSWLTVV.

Points on this clonotype: A clone one base away is much larger, so this may be a read error. This chain uses TRBV11-2 with TRBJ2-5; perhaps TRBD1 as D (5 bases). The ends were cut back, 6 bases at V and 2 bases at J, with 10 bases in the middle. Germline V gives CDR1 SGHAT, CDR2 FQNNGV. This CDR3 is 13 amino acids long. CDR3 sequence: CASRFDRQETQYF. The CDR3 region has the DNA TGTGCCAGCAGGTTCGACAGACAAGAGACCCAGTACTTC.

This clonotype was observed a few times. The chain uses TRBV7-2 and TRBJ2-1; 11 bases align to TRBD2. This CDR3 is built from 15 residues. J gave up 9 bases and V 2 bases, and 6 bases lay outside the gene matches. Germline V gene lookup returns CDR1 SGHTA and CDR2 FQGNSA. CDR3 sequence (DNA): TGTGCCAGCAGCTTAACTAGCGGGGGTCGTGGTGAGCAGTTCTTC. Protein sequence: CASSLTSGGRGEQFF.

This clonotype was observed many times. V usage is TRBV3-1 and J usage is TRBJ2-1; 9 positions agree with TRBD2. The CDR3 consists of 15 residues. Trimming cost V 1 base and J 10 bases; bases outside gene matches: 8. From germline, CDR1 is LGHDT and CDR2 YNNKEL (reference sequence). The CDR3 DNA is TGTGCCAGCAGCCAAGCGGGACTAGCCGACCGAGAGCAGTTCTTC. Amino acid sequence: CASSQAGLADREQFF.

As to this clonotype: This may be a read error, as it is one base from a much larger clone. The V and J genes are TRBV29-1 and TRBJ1-2, with TRBD1 matching over 8 bases. Germline loops: CDR1 SQVTM, CDR2 ANQGSEA. This CDR3 spans 14 amino acids. DNA of the CDR3: TGCAGCGTGCGCGCTTCGACAGGGGACTATGGCTACATCTTC. This sequence encodes CSVRASTGDYGYIF.

The J gene is TRBJ1-4, the V gene TRBV20-1; TRBD1 is a possible D gene (5 bases). This CDR3 region has 14 residues. Germline loops: CDR1 DFQATT, CDR2 SNEGSKA (reference sequence). Trimming removed 3 bases at V and 8 bases at J, with 16 bases between. DNA for the CDR3: TGCAGTGCTAGTGTCCCCCCAGGGCACGAAAAACTGTTTTTT. Translated: CSASVPPGHEKLFF.

This clonotype turned up a few times. The rearrangement joins TRBV4-3 to TRBJ1-4, with unresolved D. Trimming removed 0 bases from V and 7 bases from J, with 6 bases in between. The CDR3 loop spans 13 amino acids. Germline-derived CDR1 and CDR2 are LGHNA and YSLEER. CDR3 DNA sequence: TGCGCCAGCAGCCAAGAAAGCGGTGAAAAACTGTTTTTT. Amino acid sequence: CASSQESGEKLFF.